This record concerns one T cell receptor beta chain sequence. Its antigen remains unidentified. The data derive from a study of cytomegalovirus exposure and HLA in healthy donors. Study observations and caveats: Analyzed later, most CMV-associated TCR beta chains appeared HLA-restricted. Exclusion as indistinguishable affected some V segments, including TRBV6-2 and TRBV6-3. The Asian-associated ancestry cluster reportedly had fewer N-insertions than the roughly 670-donor mean in a later analysis.

PCR primers comprised 60 Vbeta and 13 Jbeta primers. The repertoire was sequenced with immunoSEQ multiplex PCR; TCRdb's copy has only in-frame clones and lacks some. Among approximately 150,000 clones listed, roughly 80% were seen once. The CDR3 is 15 residues long. V was cut by 2 bases and J by 2 bases, with 14 bases left in between. CDR1 is SGHRS and CDR2 is YFSETQ in the germline V gene. The receptor's source is a male donor in good health and CMV-seronegative. This chain uses TRBV5-1 with TRBJ2-7; D is possibly TRBD2 (6 bases). Sequencing input: PBMCs. The CDR3 region is CASSLVRDSTYEQYF. The CDR3 DNA sequence: TGCGCCAGCAGCTTAGTGCGGGACTCTACCTACGAGCAGTACTTC.